In this sample, the clone carrying this T cell receptor (beta chain) turned up a few times. Original processing methods: Scientists estimated how many nucleated cells there were by amplifying reference gene primers. Sequencing used immunoSEQ multiplex PCR; TCRdb keeps in-frame clones, though not all of them. Clone size and the V and J calls come from that table; the DNA yielded D and trimming. The sample gives under 45,000 clones, 70% to 80% of which show up once; approximately 29% is in the top ten. The data are from a study of blood T cell repertoires in COVID-19. Turning to the study itself: Material from acute and convalescent COVID-19 was sourced from the United States, Italy and Spain. T cells, B-cell-depleted T cells, or PBMCs supplied cDNA or gDNA.

Germline V CDR1 and CDR2: SGHRS, YFSETQ. V shed 0 bases and J shed 7 bases, with 16 bases lying between them. The CDR3 covers 16 residues. The sequencing input was peripheral blood. This receptor was taken from an elderly man with acute or convalescent COVID-19. The chain couples TRBV5-1 to TRBJ2-2, with a tentative D call TRBD1 (6 bases). The CDR3 DNA is TGCGCCAGCAGCTTGGACCCGACAGGTCAGGGCGGGGAGCTGTTTTTT. This sequence encodes CASSLDPTGQGGELFF.